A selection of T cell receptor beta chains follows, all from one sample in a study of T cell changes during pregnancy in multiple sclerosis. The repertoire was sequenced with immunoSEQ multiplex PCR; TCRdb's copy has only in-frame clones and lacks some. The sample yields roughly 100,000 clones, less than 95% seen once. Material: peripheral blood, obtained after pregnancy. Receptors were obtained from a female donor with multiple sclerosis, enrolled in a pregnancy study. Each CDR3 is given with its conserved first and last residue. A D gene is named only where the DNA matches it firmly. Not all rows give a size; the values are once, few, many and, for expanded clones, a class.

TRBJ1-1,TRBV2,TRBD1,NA,TGTGCCAGCATCCTAGCCCCCGGGACAGCGAACACTGAAGCTTTCTTT,CASILAPGTANTEAFF
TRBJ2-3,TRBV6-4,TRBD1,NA,TGTGCCAGTGGGTTAGGGGGCGCAGATACGCAGTATTTT,CASGLGGADTQYF
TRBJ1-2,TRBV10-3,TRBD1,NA,TGTGCCATCAGTGAGTCTCGGGGACAGGGACCCTATGGCTACACCTTC,CAISESRGQGPYGYTF
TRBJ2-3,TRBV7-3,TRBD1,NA,TGTGCCAGCAGCCCCCGGGACAGAGACACAGATACGCAGTATTTT,CASSPRDRDTDTQYF
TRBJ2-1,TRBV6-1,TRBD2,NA,TGTGCCAGCAGGGCCGGAGCTAGCGGTACCCATGAGCAGTTCTTC,CASRAGASGTHEQFF
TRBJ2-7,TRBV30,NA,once,TGTGCCTGGAGTAGGACAGCTGGAAAGTACGAGCAGTACTTC,CAWSRTAGKYEQYF
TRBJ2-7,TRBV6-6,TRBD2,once,TGTGCCAGCAAAGTAACGGGAGGGTCTTACGAGCAGTACTTC,CASKVTGGSYEQYF
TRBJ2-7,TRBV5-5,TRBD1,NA,TGTGCCAGCAGCCGCCTGACAGGGATGGATTATTACGAGCAGTACTTC,CASSRLTGMDYYEQYF
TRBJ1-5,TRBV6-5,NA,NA,TGTGCCACCCAGACAGCCCCCAATCAGCCCCAGCATTTT,CATQTAPNQPQHF
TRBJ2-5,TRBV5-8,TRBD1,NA,TGTGCCAGCAGCTTGGGAGGACAGGGCAAAGAGACCCAGTACTTC,CASSLGGQGKETQYF
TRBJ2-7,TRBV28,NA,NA,TGTGCCAGCAGTCTTCGGACAGTTCCCTACGAGCAGTACTTC,CASSLRTVPYEQYF
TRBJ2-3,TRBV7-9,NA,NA,TGTGCCAGCAGCCCTGGGACTTCCTGGGGGGAGTACACAGATACGCAGTATTTT,CASSPGTSWGEYTDTQYF
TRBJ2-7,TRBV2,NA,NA,TGTGCCAGCAGTGGGGGACACAGCTTCTCCTACGAGCAGTACTTC,CASSGGHSFSYEQYF
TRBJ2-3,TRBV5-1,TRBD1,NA,TGCGCCAGCAGCTTGCTAGGGGGCGCCGCTAGCACAGATACGCAGTATTTT,CASSLLGGAASTDTQYF
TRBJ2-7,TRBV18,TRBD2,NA,TGTGCCAGCTCACCGGGGACTAGCGGACCCTACGAGCAGTACTTC,CASSPGTSGPYEQYF
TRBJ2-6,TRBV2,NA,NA,TGTGCCAGCAGCACGGGGTCTGGGGCCAACGTCCTGACTTTC,CASSTGSGANVLTF
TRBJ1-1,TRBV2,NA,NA,TGTGCCACCATTAGGGGCGTGAACACTGAAGCTTTCTTT,CATIRGVNTEAFF
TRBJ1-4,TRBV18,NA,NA,TGTGCCAGCTCACCACTCCAGGGATCCACTGAAAAACTGTTTTTT,CASSPLQGSTEKLFF
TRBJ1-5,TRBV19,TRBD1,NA,TGTGCCAGTAGCCCGAACACCGGGACAGGGGCCATGGCCCAGCATTTT,CASSPNTGTGAMAQHF
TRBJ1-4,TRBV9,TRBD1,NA,TGTGCCAGCAGCGGAAAAGGACAGGGGGCTCTTTACGATGAAAAACTGTTTTTT,CASSGKGQGALYDEKLFF
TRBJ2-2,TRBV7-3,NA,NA,TGTGCCAGCAGCTCCCCCTCGGCCGGGGAGCTGTTTTTT,CASSSPSAGELFF
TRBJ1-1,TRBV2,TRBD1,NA,TGTGCCAGCAGTTTAAGGACAGGGTTTGTCCCTGAAGCTTTCTTT,CASSLRTGFVPEAFF
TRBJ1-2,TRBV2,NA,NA,TGTGCCAGCAGTGCTCGATGGGGGGGGAGGCGGGAAAGTGGCTACACCTTC,CASSARWGGRRESGYTF
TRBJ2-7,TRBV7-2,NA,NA,TGTGCCAGCAGCTTATATAAGGGGATGGAGTACGAGCAGTACTTC,CASSLYKGMEYEQYF
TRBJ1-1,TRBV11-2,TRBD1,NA,TGTGCCAGCAGGTCGACAGGGACGAACACTGAAGCTTTCTTT,CASRSTGTNTEAFF
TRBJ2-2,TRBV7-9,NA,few,TGTGCCAGGGTGCAGGACTCCAACACCGGGGAGCTGTTTTTT,CARVQDSNTGELFF
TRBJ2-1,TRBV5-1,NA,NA,TGCGCCAGCAGCTTTAGGCAGGGGATAAACAATGAGCAGTTCTTC,CASSFRQGINNEQFF
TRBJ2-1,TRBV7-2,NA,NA,TGTGCCAGCAGCTTCTTTCCGGGGGACAATGAGCAGTTCTTC,CASSFFPGDNEQFF
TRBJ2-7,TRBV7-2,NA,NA,TGTGCCAGCAGCTTGGGCAGGGGTAGAGAGCAGTACTTC,CASSLGRGREQYF
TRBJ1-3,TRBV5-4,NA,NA,TGTGCCAGCAGCTTATCGGGGGGCCGATCTGGAAACACCATATATTTT,CASSLSGGRSGNTIYF
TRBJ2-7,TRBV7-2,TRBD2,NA,TGTGCCAGCAGCTTAGGTCCCAGCGGGAGCACCTACGAGCAGTACTTC,CASSLGPSGSTYEQYF